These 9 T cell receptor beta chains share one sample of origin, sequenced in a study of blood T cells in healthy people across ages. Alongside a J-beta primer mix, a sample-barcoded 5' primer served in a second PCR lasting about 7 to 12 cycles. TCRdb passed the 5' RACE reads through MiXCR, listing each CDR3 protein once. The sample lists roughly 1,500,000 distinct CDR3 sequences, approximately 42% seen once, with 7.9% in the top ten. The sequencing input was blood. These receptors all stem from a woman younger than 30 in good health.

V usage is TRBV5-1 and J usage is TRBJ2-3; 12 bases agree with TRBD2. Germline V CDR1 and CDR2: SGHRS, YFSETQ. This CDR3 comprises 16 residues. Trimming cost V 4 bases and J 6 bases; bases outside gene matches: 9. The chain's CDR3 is CASSEGLAGLGDTQYF. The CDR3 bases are TGCGCCAGCAGCGAGGGACTAGCGGGCCTCGGGGATACGCAGTATTTT.

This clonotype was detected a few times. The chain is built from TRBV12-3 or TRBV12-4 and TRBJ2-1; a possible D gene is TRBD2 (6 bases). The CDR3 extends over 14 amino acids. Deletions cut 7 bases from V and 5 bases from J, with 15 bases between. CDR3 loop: CASTLGTHNNEQFF. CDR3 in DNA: TGTGCCAGCACACTAGGGACTCACAACAATGAGCAGTTCTTC.

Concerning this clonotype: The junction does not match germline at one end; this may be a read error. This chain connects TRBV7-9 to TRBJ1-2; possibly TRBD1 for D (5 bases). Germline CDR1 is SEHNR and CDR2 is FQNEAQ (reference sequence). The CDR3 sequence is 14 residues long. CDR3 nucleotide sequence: TGTGCCTGCAGTTCCAGACAGAACGTAGAGGGCTACACCTTC. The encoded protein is CACSSRQNVEGYTF.

The CDR3 region is CASSLAGSNLAYEQYF. CDR3 sequence (DNA): TGTGCCAGCAGCTTGGCAGGGTCCAACCTAGCCTACGAGCAGTACTTC. V is TRBV5-5 and J is TRBJ2-7; tentatively, D is TRBD1 (5 bases). Trimming removed 0 bases from V and 2 bases from J, with 15 bases in between. This CDR3 region has 16 residues. Germline V gives CDR1 SGHKS, CDR2 YYEKEE (reference sequence). The full variable domain, its missing parts supplied by reference TRBV5-5 and TRBJ2-7, is DAGVTQSPTHLIKTRGQQVTLRCSPISGHKSVSWYQQVLGQGPQFIFQYYEKEERGRGNFPDRFSARQFPNYSSELNVNALLLGDSALYLCASSLAGSNLAYEQYFGPGTRLTVT.

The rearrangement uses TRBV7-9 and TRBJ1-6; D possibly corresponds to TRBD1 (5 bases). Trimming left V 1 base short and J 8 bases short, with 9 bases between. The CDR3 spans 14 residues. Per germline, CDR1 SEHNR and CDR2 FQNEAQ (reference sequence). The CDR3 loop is CASSLVIGDSPLHF. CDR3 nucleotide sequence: TGTGCCAGCAGCTTAGTAATAGGGGATTCACCCCTCCACTTT.

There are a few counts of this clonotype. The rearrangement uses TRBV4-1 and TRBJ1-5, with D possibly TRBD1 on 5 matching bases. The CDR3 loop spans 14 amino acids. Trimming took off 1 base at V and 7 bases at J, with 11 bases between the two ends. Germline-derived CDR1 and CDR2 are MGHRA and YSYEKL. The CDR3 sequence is CASSQGGFQQPQHF. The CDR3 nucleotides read TGCGCCAGCAGCCAAGGGGGGTTTCAGCAGCCCCAGCATTTT.

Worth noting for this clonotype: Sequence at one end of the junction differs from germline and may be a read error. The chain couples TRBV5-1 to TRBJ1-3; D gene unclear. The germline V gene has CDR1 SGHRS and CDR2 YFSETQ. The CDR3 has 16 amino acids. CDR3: CASSLVAGSSGNTIYF. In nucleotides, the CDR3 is TGTGCCAGCAGCTTGGTAGCCGGAAGCTCTGGAAACACCATATATTTT.

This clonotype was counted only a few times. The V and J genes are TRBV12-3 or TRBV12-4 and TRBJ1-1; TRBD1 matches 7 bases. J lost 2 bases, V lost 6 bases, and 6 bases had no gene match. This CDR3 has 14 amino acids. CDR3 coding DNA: TGTGCCAGCAGAATGACAGGGACCAACACTGAAGCTTTCTTT. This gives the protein CASRMTGTNTEAFF.

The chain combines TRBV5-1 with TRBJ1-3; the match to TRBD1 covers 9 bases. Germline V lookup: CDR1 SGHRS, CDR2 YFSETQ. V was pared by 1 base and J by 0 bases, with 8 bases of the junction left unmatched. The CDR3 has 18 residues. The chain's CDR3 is CASSLTTGTGTSGNTIYF. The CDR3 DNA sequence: TGCGCCAGCAGCTTGACCACCGGGACAGGGACCTCTGGAAACACCATATATTTT. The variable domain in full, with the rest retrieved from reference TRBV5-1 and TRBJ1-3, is KAGVTQTPRYLIKTRGQQVTLSCSPISGHRSVSWYQQTPGQGLQFLFEYFSETQRNKGNFPGRFSGRQFSNSRSEMNVSTLELGDSALYLCASSLTTGTGTSGNTIYFGEGSWLTVV.